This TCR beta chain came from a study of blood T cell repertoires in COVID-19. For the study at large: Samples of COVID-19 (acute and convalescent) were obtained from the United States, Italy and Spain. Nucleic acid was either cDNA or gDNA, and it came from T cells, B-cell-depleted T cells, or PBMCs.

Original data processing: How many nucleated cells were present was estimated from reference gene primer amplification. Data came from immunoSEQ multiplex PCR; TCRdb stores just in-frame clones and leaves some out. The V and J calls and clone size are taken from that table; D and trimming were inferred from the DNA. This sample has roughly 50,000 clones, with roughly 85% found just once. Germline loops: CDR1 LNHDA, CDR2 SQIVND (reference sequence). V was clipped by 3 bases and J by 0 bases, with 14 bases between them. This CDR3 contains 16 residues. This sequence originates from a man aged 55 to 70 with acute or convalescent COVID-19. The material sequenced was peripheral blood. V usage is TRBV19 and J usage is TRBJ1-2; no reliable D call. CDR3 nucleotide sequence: TGTGCCAGTAGTATTGGGTCGGCACTACCTAACTATGGCTACACCTTC. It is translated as CASSIGSALPNYGYTF.